The rows below give T cell receptor beta chains drawn from one sample of a study of tumor-infiltrating lymphocytes in primary liver carcinoma. MiXCR, applied by TCRdb to the multiplex PCR reads, yields one record per CDR3 protein. Here the sample spans approximately 110,000 distinct CDR3 sequences, roughly 80% being singletons. Sequenced input: liver tumor tissue from sampling region 3. These receptors were collected from a man aged 40-49 years with primary liver carcinoma and hepatitis B virus infection. The CDR3 runs from the conserved cysteine through the conserved F or W. The D gene is left open where the match is weak. A clone size is listed for some rows: how often the clone was seen (once, few, many), or a class if it is expanded.

V	size	J	D	CDR3	DNA
TRBV12-3/TRBV12-4	.	TRBJ2-2	.	CASAYATGKMFF	TGTGCCAGCGCCTATGCAACCGGGAAGATGTTTTTT
TRBV9	few	TRBJ2-5	TRBD2	CASSVGTSGRETQYF	TGTGCCAGCAGCGTTGGGACTAGCGGGAGAGAGACCCAGTACTTC
TRBV4-2	.	TRBJ2-1	.	CASTQVASGNNELFF	.
TRBV28	.	TRBJ1-3	TRBD1	CASSLLGTGIEKTMYF	TGTGCCAGCAGTCTCCTCGGGACAGGGATTGAGAAAACCATGTATTTT
TRBV9	.	TRBJ1-6	.	CASSVAPNYGSYNSPLHF	TGTGCCAGCAGCGTAGCCCCAAATTATGGATCCTATAATTCACCCCTCCACTTT
TRBV12-3/TRBV12-4	.	TRBJ2-1	TRBD2	CANSLISGRGNEQFF	TGTGCCAACAGTTTAATAAGTGGGAGGGGAAATGAGCAGTTCTTC
TRBV29-1	few	TRBJ2-2	TRBD2	CSVGTNAANTGELFF	TGCAGTGTTGGGACTAACGCGGCGAACACCGGGGAGCTATTTTTT
TRBV6-2/TRBV6-3	.	TRBJ1-1	.	CANSSPPWGTEAVF	TGTGCCAACAGTTCTCCCCCATGGGGCACTGAAGCTGTCTTT
TRBV29-1	.	TRBJ1-1	.	CSVGAGWGMNTKAFF	TGCAGCGTTGGAGCGGGCTGGGGAATGAACACTAAAGCTTTCTTT
TRBV29-1	.	TRBJ1-5	.	CMVVGQINRPQHF	TGCATGGTTGTCGGACAGATCAATCGGCCCCAGCATTTT
TRBV6-5	.	TRBJ1-1	.	CASSYYVEVMNTEAFF	TGTGCCAGCAGTTACTATGTCGAGGTAATGAACACCGAAGCTTTCTTT
TRBV29-1	.	TRBJ2-1	TRBD2	CGVVLSSVAGNEQFF	TGCGGCGTTGTACTGTCGTCGGTAGCGGGTAATGAGCAGTTCTTC
TRBV13	.	TRBJ1-2	.	CASSSPLAYGYTF	TGTGCCAGCAGCTCCCCCTTAGCCTATGGCTACACCTTC
TRBV5-4	.	TRBJ2-1	.	CASSLGQYVEQFF	TGTGCCAGCAGCTTGGGGCAGTACGTTGAGCAGTTCTTC
TRBV29-1	.	TRBJ2-5	.	CTDMDSGETKYF	TGCACCGATATGGACAGTGGAGAGACAAAGTACTTC
TRBV29-1	.	TRBJ2-5	.	CSVESDRGRQETQYF	TGCAGCGTTGAGTCCGATAGGGGACGGCAAGAGACCCAGTACTTC
TRBV4-1	.	TRBJ2-2	.	CASGQDPKRGAIAELFF	TGCGCCAGCGGCCAAGACCCTAAACGGGGGGCGATCGCGGAGCTGTTTTTT
TRBV2	many	TRBJ2-6	.	CASSGTTGANVLTF	TGTGCCAGCAGCGGCACAACTGGGGCCAACGTCCTGACTTTC
TRBV6-1	.	TRBJ2-3	.	CASSESGSSSDTHYF	TGTGCCAGCAGTGAAAGTGGGAGTAGTAGCGATACGCACTATTTT
TRBV11-2	.	TRBJ2-6	TRBD1	CASSMWGDRGISLSGANILTF	TGTGCCAGCAGCATGTGGGGAGACAGGGGCATTTCTCTCTCTGGGGCCAACATCCTGACTTTC
TRBV29-1	once	TRBJ1-2	.	CSVKFGQSNYGCTF	.
TRBV29-1	.	TRBJ2-1	.	CSSEPGVGEQFF	TGCAGCTCAGAACCGGGGGTCGGTGAGCAGTTCTTC
TRBV4-2	.	TRBJ1-2	.	CTSSQGARSLYGYTF	TGTACCAGCAGCCAAGGCGCCAGGAGCCTCTATGGCTACACCTTC
TRBV4-1	once	TRBJ2-2	.	CASSQDPPLTANTGELFF	TGCGCCAGCAGCCAAGACCCCCCCCTAACGGCGAACACCGGGGAGTTGTTTTTT
TRBV6-1	.	TRBJ2-2	.	CAGSKTLQVNTGELFF	TGTGCCGGCAGTAAAACACTACAGGTGAACACCGGGGAGCTCTTTTTT
TRBV6-5	.	TRBJ2-1	TRBD2	CASNYPETSGRGNEQFF	TGTGCCAGCAATTACCCCGAGACTAGCGGGAGAGGGAATGAGCAGTTCTTC
TRBV29-1	.	TRBJ1-1	.	CSVTPGWGMSTEAFF	TGCAGCGTTACCCCGGGATGGGGGATGAGCACTGAAGCTTTCTTT
TRBV29-1	.	TRBJ2-7	TRBD2	CSVDGGLAGSYEQCF	TGCAGCGTTGATGGTGGCCTAGCGGGGTCCTACGAGCAGTGCTTC
TRBV6-6	.	TRBJ1-5	.	CASNYEQFNRPQHF	TGTGCCAGCAATTACGAACAATTCAATCGGCCCCAGCATTTT
TRBV30	many	TRBJ2-3	.	CAREGPGRDTQYF	TGTGCCCGAGAGGGGCCAGGGAGAGATACGCAGTATTTT
TRBV6-2/TRBV6-3	.	TRBJ2-3	TRBD2	CASSYQAGGPTDTQYF	TGTGCCAGCAGTTACCAAGCGGGAGGGCCGACAGACACGCAGTATTTT
TRBV12-3/TRBV12-4	.	TRBJ1-1	.	CASGSGDSNTEAFF	TGTGCCAGCGGTTCGGGGGATTCGAACACTGAAGCTTTCTTT
TRBV7-8	.	TRBJ2-1	TRBD2	CASKYLAGGSYNEQFF	TGTGCCAGCAAATATCTAGCGGGAGGGTCCTACAATGAGCAGTTCTTC
TRBV6-4	many	TRBJ2-1	TRBD2	CASSKLAGEMSEQFF	TGTGCCAGCAGCAAACTAGCGGGAGAGATGAGTGAGCAGTTCTTC
TRBV7-8	.	TRBJ2-1	.	CASSLASSSSFGEQFF	TGTGCCAGCAGCTTAGCCTCGAGTAGCTCATTCGGTGAGCAATTCTTC
TRBV29-1	.	TRBJ1-1	.	CSVGAGWGMNTEALF	TGCAGCGTCGGTGCAGGGTGGGGGATGAACACTGAAGCCTTATTT
TRBV29-1	.	TRBJ1-1	.	CSASGGWDMSTDAFF	TGCAGCGCATCGGGGGGGTGGGATATGAGCACTGATGCTTTCTTT
TRBV19	.	TRBJ2-1	TRBD1	CAGSSGTVATHEQSF	TGTGCCGGTAGTTCCGGGACAGTGGCTACTCATGAGCAGTCCTTC
TRBV4-1	.	TRBJ2-5	.	CASSPEGWEYETQYF	TGCGCCAGCAGCCCTGAGGGCTGGGAGTACGAGACCCAGTACTTC
TRBV7-9	many	TRBJ1-3	.	CASSRDSGGHTIYF	TGTGCCAGCAGCAGGGACTCCGGAGGACACACCATATATTTT
TRBV30	.	TRBJ2-3	TRBD2	CAWRVLIGRHTDTQYF	TGTGCCTGGCGTGTACTAATCGGGAGGCACACAGATACGCAGTATTTC
TRBV19	.	TRBJ2-7	TRBD2	CASSRRSGGSRSYEQYF	TGTGCCAGTAGTCGAAGATCGGGCGGGAGTCGCTCCTACGAGCAGTACTTC
TRBV11-2	.	TRBJ1-5	.	CVRSLKGGLTNQPQHF	TGTGTCAGAAGCCTAAAAGGGGGACTGACGAATCAGCCCCAGCACTTT
TRBV29-1	.	TRBJ2-5	TRBD2	CSVEGRGRLQETQYF	TGCAGTGTTGAGGGACGCGGGAGGCTCCAAGAGACCCAGTACTTC
TRBV11-2	.	TRBJ2-4	TRBD2	CASSLDTSGVAKNIRYF	TGTGCCAGCAGCTTAGATACTAGCGGGGTTGCCAAAAACATTCGGTACTTC
TRBV29-1	.	TRBJ2-7	.	CSVWTVRLGEQYF	TGCAGCGTTTGGACAGTGCGGTTGGGGGAGCAGTACTTC
TRBV6-5	.	TRBJ2-2	.	CASNQGVGELFF	TGTGCCAGCAATCAAGGGGTCGGGGAGCTGTTTTTT
TRBV11-2	.	TRBJ2-5	TRBD2	CASCLRASGQETQYF	TGCGCCAGCTGCTTACGGGCTAGCGGACAAGAGACCCAGTACTTC